A selection of T cell receptor beta chains follows, all from one sample in a study of blood T cells in healthy people across ages. TCRdb re-called the 5' RACE reads with MiXCR, one entry per CDR3 protein. The sample yields 1.5 million to 1.8 million distinct CDR3 sequences, about 45% seen once. The sequenced material came from blood. Receptor source: a woman between 18 and 29 years old in good health. The CDR3 runs from the conserved cysteine through the conserved F or W. D genes are given only for firm matches. For some rows the clone size is stated as once, few or many, or as a class when expanded; others skip it.

>TRBV19|TRBD2|TRBJ2-3|.
CASSAGDLTDTQYF
TGTGCCAGTAGCGCGGGGGACCTCACAGATACGCAGTATTTT
>TRBV2|TRBD1|TRBJ1-5|.
CASSEYRGGGNQPQHF
TGTGCCAGCAGTGAATATAGAGGGGGCGGCAATCAGCCCCAGCATTTT
>TRBV7-9|.|TRBJ2-5|.
CASSPMAGLQETQYF
TGTGCCAGCAGCCCAATGGCGGGGCTTCAAGAGACCCAGTACTTC
>TRBV4-1|TRBD2|TRBJ2-1|few
CASSQARGTSANNEQFF
TGCGCCAGCAGCCAGGCGAGGGGTACTAGCGCAAACAATGAGCAGTTCTTC
>TRBV27|.|TRBJ1-5|.
CASSFSGRFYQPQHF
TGTGCCAGCAGTTTTTCAGGGCGTTTCTATCAGCCCCAGCATTTT
>TRBV12-3/TRBV12-4|TRBD1|TRBJ1-2|.
CASSLGQGGQNYGYTF
TGTGCCAGCAGCCTCGGACAGGGGGGACAGAACTATGGCTACACCTTC
>TRBV12-3/TRBV12-4|.|TRBJ1-2|.
CASSFGMSWNYGYTF
TGTGCCAGCAGTTTCGGCATGTCCTGGAACTATGGCTACACCTTC
>TRBV11-2|TRBD2|TRBJ2-1|.
CASLLGGTYNEQFF
TGTGCCTCACTCTTGGGGGGGACGTACAATGAGCAGTTCTTC
>TRBV4-1|TRBD2|TRBJ2-3|.
CASSRSHPIAGPRDTQYF
TGCGCCAGCAGCCGCTCCCACCCGATAGCGGGGCCGCGGGATACGCAGTATTTT
>TRBV15|.|TRBJ1-4|few
CATSREGSGADEKLFF
TGTGCCACCAGCAGAGAAGGTTCAGGGGCAGATGAAAAACTGTTTTTT
>TRBV18|.|TRBJ1-1|.
CASSPVRNTEAFF
TGTGCCAGCTCACCCGTCAGGAACACTGAAGCTTTCTTT
>TRBV9|.|TRBJ1-2|few
CASSVVAGDNYGYTF
TGTGCCAGCAGCGTAGTGGCAGGGGATAACTATGGCTACACCTTC
>TRBV4-2|TRBD2|TRBJ2-3|few
CASSQGATVTSVTDTQYF
TGTGCCAGCAGCCAAGGCGCGACGGTGACTAGCGTAACAGATACGCAGTATTTT
>TRBV12-3/TRBV12-4|.|TRBJ1-6|.
CASSHYQNRSYNSPLHF
TGTGCCAGCAGTCATTACCAGAACCGGTCCTATAATTCACCCCTCCACTTT
>TRBV12-3/TRBV12-4|.|TRBJ1-2|.
CASRGNGYTF
TGTGCCAGCAGGGGGAACGGCTACACCTTC
>TRBV18|.|TRBJ1-1|.
CASSPKGRDTEAFF
TGTGCCAGCTCACCTAAGGGGAGGGACACTGAAGCTTTCTTT
>TRBV12-3/TRBV12-4|.|TRBJ1-1|.
CASSPGILNTEAFF
TGTGCCAGCAGTCCAGGGATCTTGAACACTGAAGCTTTCTTT
>TRBV30|.|TRBJ2-3|few
CAWSVLQQPTDTQYF
TGTGCCTGGAGTGTACTTCAACAACCCACAGATACGCAGTATTTT
>TRBV24-1|TRBD2|TRBJ2-3|few
CATSDSFGTSGTDTQYF
TGTGCCACCAGTGATTCTTTCGGGACTAGCGGCACAGATACGCAGTATTTT
>TRBV30|.|TRBJ2-5|.
CAFTQQRVNEQYF
TGTGCCTTCACACAACAACGGGTCAATGAGCAGTACTTC
>TRBV20-1|.|TRBJ2-7|.
CSARYGTYEQYF
TGCAGTGCTAGATACGGGACCTACGAGCAGTACTTC
>TRBV5-1|.|TRBJ1-2|.
CASSLAGGCGYTF
TGCGCCAGCAGCTTGGCCGGGGGCTGTGGCTACACCTTC
>TRBV9|.|TRBJ2-1|few
CASSPGSGHYNEQFF
TGTGCCAGCAGCCCCGGGAGCGGACACTACAATGAGCAGTTCTTC
>TRBV29-1|TRBD1|TRBJ2-1|.
CSVESTGTRYYNEQFF
TGCAGCGTTGAGTCGACAGGGACCCGATATTACAATGAGCAGTTCTTC
>TRBV27|.|TRBJ1-2|few
CASSVSGTRYGYTF
TGTGCCAGCAGTGTATCGGGGACTAGATATGGCTACACCTTC
>TRBV27|.|TRBJ2-3|.
CASSVSVGWTDTQYF
TGTGCCAGCAGTGTATCAGTAGGGTGGACAGATACGCAGTATTTT
>TRBV7-2|TRBD1|TRBJ2-1|.
CASSFRDRGLDEQFF
TGTGCCAGCAGCTTTAGGGACAGGGGGCTCGATGAGCAGTTCTTC
>TRBV7-2|TRBD2|TRBJ2-1|few
CASSSAGGVSYNEQFF
TGTGCCAGCAGCTCCGCGGGGGGGGTCTCCTACAATGAGCAGTTCTTC
>TRBV13|.|TRBJ1-2|.
CASSSRLGGINYGYTF
TGTGCCAGCAGCTCACGCTTGGGGGGAATAAACTATGGCTACACCTTC
>TRBV4-3|TRBD2|TRBJ2-4|.
CASSQLAGGITKNIQYF
TGCGCCAGCAGCCAGCTAGCGGGGGGGATAACCAAAAACATTCAGTACTTC
>TRBV7-2|TRBD2|TRBJ2-7|.
CASSFIAGGGLEQYF
TGTGCCAGCAGCTTTATAGCGGGAGGTGGGCTCGAGCAGTACTTC
>TRBV5-1|TRBD1|TRBJ1-4|once
CASSLEGAGGREKLFF
TGCGCCAGCAGCTTGGAGGGGGCGGGAGGTCGAGAAAAACTGTTTTTT
>TRBV29-1|.|TRBJ2-6|.
CSVEDFSGANVLTF
TGCAGCGTTGAAGACTTTTCTGGGGCCAACGTCCTGACTTTC
>TRBV2|TRBD1|TRBJ2-7|.
CASSEPTGGFYEQYF
TGTGCCAGCAGTGAACCGACAGGGGGTTTCTACGAGCAGTACTTC
>TRBV2|.|TRBJ2-4|.
CAGGRLAKNIQYF
TGTGCCGGGGGGAGGCTAGCCAAAAACATTCAGTACTTC
>TRBV20-1|.|TRBJ2-1|.
CSAGLGRGPYNEQFF
TGCAGTGCTGGGTTGGGGCGGGGGCCCTACAATGAGCAGTTCTTC
>TRBV4-1|TRBD1|TRBJ2-5|.
CASSDGQGGWGETQYF
TGCGCCAGCAGCGACGGACAGGGCGGGTGGGGAGAGACCCAGTACTTC
>TRBV6-6|.|TRBJ1-2|few
CASSRHAGNYGYTF
TGTGCCAGCAGTCGTCACGCGGGTAACTATGGCTACACCTTC
>TRBV3-1|TRBD1|TRBJ1-1|.
CASSLWDRRNTEAFF
TGTGCCAGCAGCCTATGGGACAGGAGGAACACTGAAGCTTTCTTT
>TRBV20-1|.|TRBJ1-5|.
CSARVGDQVNQPRHF
TGCAGTGCTAGAGTAGGGGACCAGGTTAATCAGCCCCGGCATTTT
>TRBV5-1|.|TRBJ2-7|few
CASSLALGQTYEQYF
TGCGCCAGCAGCTTGGCCTTAGGACAGACCTACGAGCAGTACTTC
>TRBV11-3|.|TRBJ2-4|.
CASSLAIGVAKNIQYF
TGTGCCAGCAGCTTAGCCATCGGGGTAGCCAAAAACATTCAGTACTTC
>TRBV13|.|TRBJ2-7|.
CASSLGALHPYEQYF
TGTGCCAGCAGCTTGGGTGCACTACACCCCTACGAGCAGTACTTC
>TRBV5-6|TRBD1|TRBJ1-2|.
CASSFPTGLRVYGYTF
TGTGCCAGCAGCTTCCCGACAGGGTTGAGGGTCTATGGCTACACCTTC
>TRBV20-1|.|TRBJ2-1|few
CSALPSSYNEQFF
TGCAGTGCCCTGCCGAGCTCCTACAATGAGCAGTTCTTC
>TRBV20-1|.|TRBJ2-1|few
CSAPPGAGRHYYNEQFF
TGCAGTGCTCCTCCCGGTGCGGGGAGACACTACTACAATGAGCAGTTCTTC
>TRBV20-1|TRBD1|TRBJ2-7|.
CSARDGTGAREQYF
TGCAGTGCTAGAGATGGGACAGGGGCCCGCGAGCAGTACTTC
>TRBV4-3|TRBD1|TRBJ1-1|.
CASSQDPTGVGTEAFF
TGCGCCAGCAGCCAAGATCCAACAGGGGTGGGCACTGAAGCTTTCTTT
>TRBV5-1|.|TRBJ2-3|.
CASTEGGTDTQYF
TGCGCCAGCACGGAGGGGGGCACAGATACGCAGTATTTT
>TRBV4-3|.|TRBJ1-6|few
CASSQIGGTPLHF
TGCGCCAGCAGCCAGATTGGTGGCACACCCCTCCACTTT
>TRBV28|TRBD1|TRBJ1-2|few
CASSSPTGSGYTF
TGTGCCAGCAGTTCTCCGACAGGGAGTGGCTACACCTTC
>TRBV7-2|.|TRBJ2-7|.
CASRNLGFEQYF
TGTGCCAGCAGAAATTTGGGGTTCGAGCAGTACTTC
>TRBV20-1|TRBD1|TRBJ1-2|.
CSATTGGYGYTF
TGCAGTGCTACCACAGGGGGCTATGGCTACACCTTC
>TRBV5-1|TRBD1|TRBJ1-1|.
CASSLTTGMNTEAFF
TGCGCCAGCAGCTTGACGACAGGGATGAACACTGAAGCTTTCTTT